Below, 2 T cell receptor beta chains from the same sample are listed, as sequenced in a study of OX40 agonist ivuxolimab in advanced cancers. Assay used: immunoSEQ multiplex PCR; TCRdb lists only in-frame clones, some missing. The profile shows about 20,000 clones, around 82% of them singletons. The material was CD4+ or CD8+ T cells sorted from blood, obtained in a trial of the OX40 agonist ivuxolimab. Receptor source: an adult with an advanced solid tumor such as melanoma, head and neck, liver or kidney cancer.

In the case of this clone: A much larger clone lies one base from this, so it may be a read error. This chain joins TRBV7-9 and TRBJ1-2; unclear D gene. Germline CDR1 reads SEHNR; CDR2 reads FQNEAQ (reference sequence). The CDR3 runs 14 residues. The CDR3 is CAGSLPGANYGYTF. As DNA, the CDR3 is TGTGCCGGCAGCTTGCCAGGAGCTAACTATGGCTACACCTTC.

The V call is TRBV10-3, the J call TRBJ2-3; 14 bases are shared with TRBD2. Germline values: CDR1 ENHRY, CDR2 SYGVKD. The CDR3 sequence is 16 residues long. Trimming removed 4 bases from V and 5 bases from J; junction bases left unmatched: 5. CDR3 DNA: TGTGCCATCAGTGGACTAGCGGGGGGGCTGGGAGATACGCAGTATTTT. Its translation is CAISGLAGGLGDTQYF.